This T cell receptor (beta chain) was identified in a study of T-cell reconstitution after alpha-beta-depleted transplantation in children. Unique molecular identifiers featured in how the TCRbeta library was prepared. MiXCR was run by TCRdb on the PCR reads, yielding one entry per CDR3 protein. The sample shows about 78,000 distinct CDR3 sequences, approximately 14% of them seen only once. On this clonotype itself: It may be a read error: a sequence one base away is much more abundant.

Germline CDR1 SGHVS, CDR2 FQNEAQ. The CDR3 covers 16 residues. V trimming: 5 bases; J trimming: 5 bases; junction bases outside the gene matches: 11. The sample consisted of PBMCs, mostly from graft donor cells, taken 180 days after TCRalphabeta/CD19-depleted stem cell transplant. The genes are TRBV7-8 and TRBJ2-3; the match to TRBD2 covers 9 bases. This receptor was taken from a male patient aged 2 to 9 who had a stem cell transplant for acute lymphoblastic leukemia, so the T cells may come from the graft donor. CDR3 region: CASSQNSGRIGDTQYF. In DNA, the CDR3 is TGTGCCAGCAGCCAAAATAGCGGGAGAATCGGAGATACGCAGTATTTT.